Sequencing of this TCR beta chain was carried out in a study of CD8 T cells in Susac syndrome. The CDR3 runs to 14 residues. The germline V gene has CDR1 SGHNT and CDR2 YYREEE (reference sequence). Trimming cost V 1 base and J 3 bases, with 9 bases left between them. This clonotype came up a few times. RNA, at about 0.45 to 1 ug, was reverse transcribed with random hexamers. TCRdb re-analysed the immunoSEQ multiplex PCR reads in MiXCR, keeping a single row per CDR3 protein. The repertoire consists of about 180,000 distinct CDR3 sequences, with around 95% occurring once and the leading ten covering approximately 0.088%.

The sample consisted of CD4+ T cells from PBMCs. The chain recombines TRBV5-4 with TRBJ2-3, with D uncertain. The source of this sequence is a human donor with multiple sclerosis. The DNA for the CDR3 is TGTGCCAGCAGCTTGAGGGCTACTACAGATACGCAGTATTTT. Translating gives CASSLRATTDTQYF.